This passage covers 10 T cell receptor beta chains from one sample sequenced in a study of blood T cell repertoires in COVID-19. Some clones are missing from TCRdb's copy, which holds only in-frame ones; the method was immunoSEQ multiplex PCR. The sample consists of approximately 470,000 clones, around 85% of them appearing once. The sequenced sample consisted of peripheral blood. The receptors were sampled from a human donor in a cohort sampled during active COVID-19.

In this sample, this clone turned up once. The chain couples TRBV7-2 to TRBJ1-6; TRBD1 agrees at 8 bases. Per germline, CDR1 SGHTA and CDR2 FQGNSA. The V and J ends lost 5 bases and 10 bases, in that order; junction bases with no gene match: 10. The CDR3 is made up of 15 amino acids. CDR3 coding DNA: TGTGCCAGCAGCCCCAGACAGGGGTTGGAATCACCCCTCCACTTT. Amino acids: CASSPRQGLESPLHF. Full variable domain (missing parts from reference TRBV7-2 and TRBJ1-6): GAGVSQSPSNKVTEKGKDVELRCDPISGHTALYWYRQSLGQGLEFLIYFQGNSAPDKSGLPSDRFSAERTGGSVSTLTIQRTQQEDSAVYLCASSPRQGLESPLHFGNGTRLTVT.

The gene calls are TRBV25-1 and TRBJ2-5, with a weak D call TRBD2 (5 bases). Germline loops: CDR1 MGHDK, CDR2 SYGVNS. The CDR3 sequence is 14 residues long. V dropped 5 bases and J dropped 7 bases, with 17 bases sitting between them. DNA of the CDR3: TGTGCCAGCAGTCAGGTGGAGAGGGATAGGACCCAGTACTTC. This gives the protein CASSQVERDRTQYF.

The CDR3 coding sequence is TGTGCCAGCTCACCACAAATGGAGGGCATGAACACTGAAGCTTTCTTT. Amino acids: CASSPQMEGMNTEAFF. V is TRBV18 and J is TRBJ1-1, with D unclear. The CDR3 contains 16 residues. Looked up from germline, CDR1 is KGHSH and CDR2 is LQKENI. Trimming removed 1 base from V and 0 bases from J, with 12 bases in between.

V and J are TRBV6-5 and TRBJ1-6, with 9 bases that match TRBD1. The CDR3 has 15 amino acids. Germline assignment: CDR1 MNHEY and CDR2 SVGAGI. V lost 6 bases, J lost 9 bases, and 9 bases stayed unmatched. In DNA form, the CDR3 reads TGTGCCAGCAGCGCTTGGACAGGGGAAGGTTCACCCCTCCACTTT. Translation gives CASSAWTGEGSPLHF.

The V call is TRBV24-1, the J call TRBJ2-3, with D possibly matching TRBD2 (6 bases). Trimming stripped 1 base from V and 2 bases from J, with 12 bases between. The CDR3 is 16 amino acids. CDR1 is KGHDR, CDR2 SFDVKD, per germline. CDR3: CATSDLEGGNTDTQYF. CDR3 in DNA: TGTGCCACCAGTGATTTAGAGGGAGGTAACACAGATACGCAGTATTTT.

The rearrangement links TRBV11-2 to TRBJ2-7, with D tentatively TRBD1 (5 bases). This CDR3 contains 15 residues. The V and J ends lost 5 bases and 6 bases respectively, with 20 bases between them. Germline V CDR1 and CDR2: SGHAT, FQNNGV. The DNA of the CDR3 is TGTGCCAGCAGCCAAGGACAAGTTCCTACGGGCGAGCAGTACTTC. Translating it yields CASSQGQVPTGEQYF.

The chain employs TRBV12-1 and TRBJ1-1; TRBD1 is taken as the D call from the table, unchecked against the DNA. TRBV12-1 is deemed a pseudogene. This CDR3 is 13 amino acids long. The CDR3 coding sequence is TGTGCCACCAAGGACAGTCGCGACACTGAAGCTTTCTTT. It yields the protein CATKDSRDTEAFF.

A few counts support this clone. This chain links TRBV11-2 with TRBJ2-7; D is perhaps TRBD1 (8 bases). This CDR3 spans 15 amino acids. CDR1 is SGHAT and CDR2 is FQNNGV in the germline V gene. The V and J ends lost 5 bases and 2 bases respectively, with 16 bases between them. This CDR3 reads CASSATGGGTYEQYF. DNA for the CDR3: TGTGCCAGCAGCGCTACAGGGGGAGGGACCTACGAGCAGTACTTC.

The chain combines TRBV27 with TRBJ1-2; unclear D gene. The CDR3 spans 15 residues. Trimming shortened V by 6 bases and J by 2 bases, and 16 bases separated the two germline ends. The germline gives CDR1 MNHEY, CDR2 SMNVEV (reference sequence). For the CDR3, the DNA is TGTGCCAGCAGCCAATTAGGTGGGCTAAACTATGGCTACACCTTC. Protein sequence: CASSQLGGLNYGYTF.

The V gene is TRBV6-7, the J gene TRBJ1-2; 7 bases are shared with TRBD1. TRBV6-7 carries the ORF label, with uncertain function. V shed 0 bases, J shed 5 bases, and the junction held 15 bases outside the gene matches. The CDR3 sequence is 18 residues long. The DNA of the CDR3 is TGTGCCAGCAGTTACTCGATGGGTAGTTGGGACAGACCGTATGGCTACACCTTC. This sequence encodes CASSYSMGSWDRPYGYTF.